Listed below are T cell receptor beta chains from one sample, sequenced in a study of cytomegalovirus exposure and HLA in healthy donors. Assay used: immunoSEQ multiplex PCR; TCRdb lists only in-frame clones, some missing. The sample has more than 85,000 clones; approximately 70% are singletons. Specimen: PBMCs. These receptors all come from a man aged 40-49 years in good health and CMV-seronegative. Both conserved end residues are part of each CDR3. Each record gives: clone size, D gene, J gene, V gene, CDR3 DNA, CDR3 protein. A D gene is named only where the DNA matches it firmly. The size of a clone is reported for some rows only, either as once, few or many, or as a class for expanded clones.

.	TRBD2	TRBJ2-7	TRBV28	TGTGCCAGCAGTCCCTCGGGGCTAGCGGGGCTCGGGGACGAGCAGTACTTC	CASSPSGLAGLGDEQYF
.	TRBD1	TRBJ1-2	TRBV29-1	TGCAGCGTTGACACAGGGGGCGACTATGGCTACACCTTC	CSVDTGGDYGYTF
.	.	TRBJ2-1	TRBV4-3	TGCGCCAGCAGCCAAGGGTATTATGAGGCTAGCTCCTACAATGAGCAGTTCTTC	CASSQGYYEASSYNEQFF
.	.	TRBJ2-5	TRBV11-1	TGTGCCAGCAGCTTATCTGTCGGGTCTCAAGAGACCCAGTACTTC	CASSLSVGSQETQYF
.	.	TRBJ2-1	TRBV5-6	TGTGCCAGCAGCTTGGGTGGGCCAAGCAATGAGCAGTTCTTC	CASSLGGPSNEQFF
.	.	TRBJ2-7	TRBV28	TGTGCCAGCAGTTTTGGGCAGCTCTACGAGCAGTACTTC	CASSFGQLYEQYF
.	.	TRBJ1-1	TRBV2	TGTGCCAGCAGGGAGGGAGCGCCACTGAACACTGAAGCTTTCTTT	CASREGAPLNTEAFF
.	.	TRBJ1-2	TRBV28	TGTGCCAGCAGTTTCCGCATAGGGACATACTATGGCTACACCTTC	CASSFRIGTYYGYTF
.	TRBD1	TRBJ1-2	TRBV7-8	TGTGCCAGCAGCCCCGGGACAGGAGCTAACTATGGCTACACCTTC	CASSPGTGANYGYTF
few	TRBD1	TRBJ2-7	TRBV9	TGTGCCAGCAGCGTGGGACAGGCATCCTACGAGCAGTACTTC	CASSVGQASYEQYF
.	TRBD2	TRBJ2-7	TRBV6-1	TGTGCCAGCAGTGAAGCGGGGGGGAGCTCCTACGAGCAGTACTTC	CASSEAGGSSYEQYF
.	.	TRBJ1-2	TRBV11-3	TGTGCCAGCAGCTTAGATCGTCGCGGCTATGGCTACACCTTC	CASSLDRRGYGYTF
.	TRBD2	TRBJ2-5	TRBV6-5	TGTGCCAGCAGTTACTCGGATAGCGGGCTGGAGACCCAGTACTTC	CASSYSDSGLETQYF
once	TRBD1	TRBJ1-2	TRBV13	TGTGCCAGCAGCTTAGGAAGACAGGGAAGCCATGGCTACACCTTC	CASSLGRQGSHGYTF
.	.	TRBJ1-5	TRBV4-3	TGCGCCAGCAGCCAAGACCCCACCGCGGGGGGGTATAGCAATCAGCCCCAGCATTTT	CASSQDPTAGGYSNQPQHF
.	TRBD2	TRBJ2-7	TRBV2	TGTGCCAGCCGTCCCCGGACTAGCGGTCTCAACGAGCAGTACTTC	CASRPRTSGLNEQYF
.	TRBD1	TRBJ1-3	TRBV7-9	TGTGCCAGCAGCTCTTCCGGGACAGGGGGTGGAAACACCATATATTTT	CASSSSGTGGGNTIYF
few	.	TRBJ2-7	TRBV29-1	TGCAGCGTTGGCACAGGCTCCTACGAGCAGTACTTC	CSVGTGSYEQYF
.	TRBD1	TRBJ2-5	TRBV29-1	TGCAGCGTTGGGGACAGGGATGGTAAGGAGACCCAGTACTTC	CSVGDRDGKETQYF
.	.	TRBJ2-7	TRBV19	TGTGCCAGTAGCCCACAGGGTTCGGGGACCTACGAGCAGTACTTC	CASSPQGSGTYEQYF
.	TRBD1	TRBJ2-5	TRBV5-1	TGCGCCAGCAGCACCGGACAGGTTAGGAAGACCCAGTACTTC	CASSTGQVRKTQYF
.	TRBD1	TRBJ2-7	TRBV9	TGTGCCAGCAGCCCAGGACAGGGGGCTCTAGTTCGCGAGCAGTACTTC	CASSPGQGALVREQYF
.	.	TRBJ1-1	TRBV5-1	TGCGCCAGCAGCTTAGCAGGGTACACTGAAGCTTTCTTT	CASSLAGYTEAFF
.	.	TRBJ2-1	TRBV2	TGTGCCAGCAGTGAAGTACCAGCGGCAACGGGGGATGAGCAGTTCTTC	CASSEVPAATGDEQFF
.	.	TRBJ2-1	TRBV6-1	TGTGCCAGCAGTGAAAGGGGCCGGGTCTACAATGAGCAGTTCTTC	CASSERGRVYNEQFF
.	TRBD1	TRBJ1-2	TRBV19	TGTGCCAGTGGATCTGTCGCACAGGGGGCATATGGCTACACCTTC	CASGSVAQGAYGYTF
.	.	TRBJ2-7	TRBV12-5	TGTGCTAGTGGTCCGACAGTTGCCTACGAGCAGTACTTC	CASGPTVAYEQYF
.	TRBD2	TRBJ2-1	TRBV11-2	TGTGCCAGCAGCCAGACTAGCGGGGAGTTCAATGAGCAGTTCTTC	CASSQTSGEFNEQFF
once	TRBD2	TRBJ2-1	TRBV6-1	TGTGCCAGCAGTGCGCTGGGTAGCGGGACTACACAGCGGCCGAATGAGCAGTTCTTC	CASSALGSGTTQRPNEQFF
once	TRBD2	TRBJ2-7	TRBV5-5	TGTGCCAGCAGCACACTGGCGGCGGGGGGCGACGAGCAGTACTTC	CASSTLAAGGDEQYF
.	.	TRBJ1-1	TRBV7-9	TGTGCCAGCGCCGAGTTGGTGGTTGAAGCTTTCTTT	CASAELVVEAFF
.	TRBD1	TRBJ1-1	TRBV6-9	TGTGCCAGCACTACGGATTGGACAGGGTGGACTGAAGCTTTCTTT	CASTTDWTGWTEAFF
.	.	TRBJ1-1	TRBV28	TGTGCCAGCAGTTTGGCAATAGGAGGAGCTTTCTTT	CASSLAIGGAFF
.	.	TRBJ2-3	TRBV6-6	TGTGCCAGCAGTTACCAAGGACTTGATACGCAGTATTTT	CASSYQGLDTQYF
few	TRBD1	TRBJ1-2	TRBV6-5	TGTGCCAGCAGTTACCGACCCAGGGGGCAGAGCTATGGCTACACCTTC	CASSYRPRGQSYGYTF
.	.	TRBJ1-3	TRBV9	TGTGCCAGCAGCGTAGAGAGGACTGGAAACACCATATATTTT	CASSVERTGNTIYF
.	.	TRBJ2-3	TRBV29-1	TGCAGCGCCCACAGGATGACAGATACGCAGTATTTT	CSAHRMTDTQYF
.	.	TRBJ1-5	TRBV2	TGTGCCAGCAGTGAGTGGAGGGCCATCACTCAGCCCCAGCATTTT	CASSEWRAITQPQHF
once	.	TRBJ2-1	TRBV29-1	TGCAGCGTTGAAGAGACAGGCTCGCAGTTCTTC	CSVEETGSQFF
.	.	TRBJ2-3	TRBV5-6	TGTGCCAGCAGCTTACTTACTGGCACAGATACGCAGTATTTT	CASSLLTGTDTQYF
.	TRBD2	TRBJ2-7	TRBV27	TGTGCCAGCAGGGTAGGGACTACTTCCTACGAGCAGTACTTC	CASRVGTTSYEQYF
.	TRBD1	TRBJ1-2	TRBV7-6	TGTGCCAGCAGCTTAGGTCAGGGGGCAGGGTATGGCTACACCTTC	CASSLGQGAGYGYTF
.	TRBD1	TRBJ1-2	TRBV6-6	TGTGCCAGCAGTTACCTCCCGACAGGGCGACCGTATGGCTACACCTTC	CASSYLPTGRPYGYTF
.	.	TRBJ1-5	TRBV7-2	TGTGCCAGCACCGAAGCCCCGGAGGGTGCGGGTCAGCCCCAGCATTTT	CASTEAPEGAGQPQHF
few	TRBD2	TRBJ2-3	TRBV6-4	TGTGCCAGCAGTGAATCTAGCGGGGGCACAGATACGCAGTATTTT	CASSESSGGTDTQYF
.	TRBD1	TRBJ2-7	TRBV5-4	TGTGCCAGCAGCCAACAGGGGGCGCGTGAGCAGTACTTC	CASSQQGAREQYF
.	TRBD2	TRBJ2-3	TRBV18	TGTGCCAGCTCACCATTAGCGGGGGGGCCATCGGATACGCAGTATTTT	CASSPLAGGPSDTQYF
.	TRBD1	TRBJ1-5	TRBV30	TGTGCCTGGAAAGATCGGGACAGGCGGCGGACAGATCAGCCCCAGCATTTT	CAWKDRDRRRTDQPQHF
.	.	TRBJ2-5	TRBV7-7	TGTGCTAGCAGCCAAACAGAAAAAGAGACCCAGTACTTC	CASSQTEKETQYF
.	.	TRBJ1-5	TRBV28	TGTGCCAGCAGTTTAACCCCGACAGGTAATCAGCCCCAGCATTTT	CASSLTPTGNQPQHF
.	TRBD1	TRBJ2-5	TRBV6-4	TGTGCCAGCAGTGTCCTCCGGGACAGGGAAGAGACCCAGTACTTC	CASSVLRDREETQYF
few	.	TRBJ1-1	TRBV19	TGTGCCAGTACCCTCGGGGTCTTAGCTTTCTTT	CASTLGVLAFF
.	TRBD2	TRBJ2-7	TRBV19	TGTGCCAGTAGTATGTCTAACGGACTAGCGGGGAGCGAGCAGTACTTC	CASSMSNGLAGSEQYF
.	.	TRBJ2-5	TRBV5-1	TGCGCCAGCACCATCACGCCGGGGAGGGAGACCCAGTACTTC	CASTITPGRETQYF
.	.	TRBJ2-1	TRBV5-6	TGTGCCAGCAGCCCGAATGGGCAGGGGGGAATTTACAATGAGCAGTTCTTC	CASSPNGQGGIYNEQFF
.	.	TRBJ2-4	TRBV6-5	TGTGCCAGCAGCTCCTACCGACAAGCCAAAAACATTCAGTACTTC	CASSSYRQAKNIQYF
.	TRBD1	TRBJ1-2	TRBV10-2	TGCGCCAGCAGTGAGCCAGGACAGGGGGCCGGAGGCTACACCTTC	CASSEPGQGAGGYTF
.	TRBD1	TRBJ2-5	TRBV7-3	TGTGCCAGCAGCTTAATCGCAGGGGGTTCGATTGAGACCCAGTACTTC	CASSLIAGGSIETQYF
once	.	TRBJ1-5	TRBV7-8	TGTGCCAGCAGCTTAGTCGGGCAGGGTAGTTCCAATCAGCCCCAGCATTTT	CASSLVGQGSSNQPQHF